The rows below give T cell receptor beta chains drawn from one sample of a study of early stage breast cancer tumors. Here immunoSEQ multiplex PCR was the method, and the copy in TCRdb shows in-frame clones only, minus some. Of about 70,000 clones in the sample, 75% to 90% were seen once. The material sequenced was blood. The receptors derive from a person aged 40 to 49 with breast cancer. CDR3s include the opening cysteine and the closing phenylalanine or tryptophan. Each record gives: J gene, V gene, CDR3 protein.

TRBJ1-5	TRBV27	CASSKKVPSQPQHF
TRBJ1-5	TRBV6-5	CASSYTGSNQPQHF
TRBJ1-1	TRBV7-9	CASSLAGRAEAFF
TRBJ2-1	TRBV11-2	CASSRPGASVYSYNEQFF
TRBJ2-5	TRBV5-1	CASRLTGTQETQYF
TRBJ2-5	TRBV7-2	CASSSPDRIQETQYF
TRBJ2-7	TRBV19	CASSITTGFNEQYF
TRBJ1-4	TRBV7-8	CASSSWDRGRVGEKLFF
TRBJ2-5	TRBV7-3	CASSLNPPGLQETQYF
TRBJ1-2	TRBV5-8	CASSGGQSAGYTF
TRBJ2-5	TRBV6-1	CASSDGVSGGQETQYF
TRBJ2-3	TRBV10-3	CAIKGRNTSGGTDTQYF
TRBJ2-7	TRBV10-2	CASSDPIHRSEQYF
TRBJ1-3	TRBV28	CASRGAGNTIYF
TRBJ2-7	TRBV29-1	CSVLRGPYEQYF
TRBJ1-5	TRBV28	CASSPLDRVGNQPQHF
TRBJ2-7	TRBV15	CATSRMLPPGQGYEQYF
TRBJ1-3	TRBV6-5	CASNRAGEAGNTIYF
TRBJ2-1	TRBV7-9	CASSFGLAGGPDNEQFF
TRBJ1-3	TRBV15	CATSRDRVGLSGNTIYF
TRBJ2-3	TRBV7-9	CASSSLGGLGTDTQYF
TRBJ2-7	TRBV4-1	CASSQAGSLVYEQYF
TRBJ1-3	TRBV14	CASSQYRYSGNTIYF
TRBJ2-7	TRBV7-3	CASSLRAAGGSYEQYF
TRBJ1-5	TRBV6-5	CASSRTGGNQPQHF
TRBJ2-1	TRBV19	CASSPGLAGYNEQFF
TRBJ2-7	TRBV28	CASSLRGARYEQYF
TRBJ1-2	TRBV28	CAIWGGQGYGYTF